Following are 9 T cell receptor beta chains from one sample sequenced in a study of shared clonotypes between healthy human individuals. TCRdb's table, derived via immunoSEQ multiplex PCR, lists solely in-frame clones and lacks some. The data contain about 2,100,000 clones, around 93% of them seen just once; the ten biggest clones take up under 2%. Naive CD8 cells, CD45RO-negative and positively selected for CCR7, excluded terminally differentiated effector memory CD45RA+ cells. The sample taken for sequencing was naive CD8+ T cells from PBMCs. The receptors were gathered from a man aged 18 to 35 in good health. Some clones in this sample may be carry-over from other donors' samples.

The chain recombines TRBV30 with TRBJ2-7; weak D call: TRBD1 (6 bases). This CDR3 is built from 14 residues. Trimming pared 1 base from V and 0 bases from J, leaving 10 bases between. The V gene's germline CDR1 is GTSNPN and CDR2 SVGIG (reference sequence). CDR3 residues: CAWSGGQSSYEQYF. In DNA, the CDR3 is TGTGCCTGGAGTGGGGGGCAATCCTCCTACGAGCAGTACTTC.

The chain couples TRBV29-1 to TRBJ2-3, with TRBD2 matching over 9 bases. Germline trimming cut 7 bases from V and 6 bases from J; bases unmatched to any gene: 8. There are 13 residues in the CDR3. CDR1 SQVTM and CDR2 ANQGSEA come from the germline V gene. The CDR3 here is CSAGLALTDTQYF. CDR3 sequence (DNA): TGCAGCGCGGGACTAGCTTTGACTGATACGCAGTATTTT.

The gene calls are TRBV11-2 and TRBJ1-4; the D is unclear. The CDR3 sequence is 18 residues long. V gave up 8 bases and J gave up 0 bases, with 22 bases separating them. Germline CDR1 reads SGHAT; CDR2 reads FQNNGV. The CDR3 nucleotides are TGTGCCAGCCGGGCTTCCCGGACCCCGATTGCAACTAATGAAAAACTGTTTTTT. This encodes CASRASRTPIATNEKLFF.

The chain recombines TRBV9 with TRBJ2-7, with 7 bases lining up with TRBD1. CDR3 length equals 17 residues. Germline V gene sequence: CDR1 SGDLS, CDR2 YYNGEE. Unmatched junction bases numbered 16, after V lost 4 bases and J lost 3 bases. CDR3 loop: CASSPRRQGKYRYEQYF. Here the CDR3 DNA reads TGTGCCAGCAGCCCACGTCGACAGGGAAAATATCGCTACGAGCAGTACTTC.

Of note for this clone: Other DNA sequences within the sample encode an identical CDR3. The V call is TRBV19, the J call TRBJ1-5, with D unresolved. Germline V gene sequence: CDR1 LNHDA, CDR2 SQIVND (reference sequence). V lost 3 bases, J lost 3 bases, and 9 bases lay in between. The CDR3 totals 14 residues. CDR3 sequence (DNA): TGTGCCAGTAGTATCCGGGATCCCAATCAGCCCCAGCATTTT. Translated: CASSIRDPNQPQHF.

V usage is TRBV13 and J usage is TRBJ2-7, with D possibly matching TRBD2 (6 bases). V lost 5 bases, J lost 4 bases, and 21 bases lay in between. This CDR3 contains 16 residues. The germline V gene has CDR1 PRHDT and CDR2 FYEKMQ (reference sequence). The CDR3 sequence is CASSQAGGKGLYEQYF. The CDR3 DNA reads as TGTGCCAGCAGCCAAGCGGGCGGGAAAGGGCTATACGAGCAGTACTTC.

The rearrangement joins TRBV27 to TRBJ2-7; D unresolved. V lost 4 bases, J lost 6 bases, and 13 bases lay in between. The CDR3 length is 13 residues. Germline loops: CDR1 MNHEY, CDR2 SMNVEV (reference sequence). The CDR3 nucleotides are TGTGCCAGCAGTTACCAAGCGACCTCCGAGCAGTACTTC. As protein: CASSYQATSEQYF.

The CDR3 sequence is CASSPGEGYTF. CDR3 nucleotides: TGTGCCAGCAGTCCGGGGGAAGGCTACACCTTC. The chain joins TRBV28 to TRBJ1-2, with D possibly being TRBD1 (5 bases). The CDR3 extends over 11 amino acids. Trimming took 5 bases from V and 8 from J, leaving 9 bases between them. Per the germline V gene, CDR1 is MDHEN and CDR2 is SYDVKM.

This chain connects TRBV2 to TRBJ2-3; either TRBD1 or TRBD2 may supply D (5 bases each). Looked up from germline, CDR1 is SNHLY and CDR2 is FYNNEI. This CDR3 region has 15 residues. The ends were cut back, 7 bases at V and 6 bases at J, with 20 bases in the middle. DNA for the CDR3: TGTGCCAGCAATGGACGGGACGGCGCTCGGGATACGCAGTATTTT. This gives the protein CASNGRDGARDTQYF.